These 23 T cell receptor beta chains share one sample of origin, sequenced in a study of identical twins. Each CDR3 protein is one row after TCRdb ran MiXCR on the 5' RACE reads. Here the sample spans more than 350,000 distinct CDR3 sequences, around 9.7% being singletons. Sequenced sample: naive T cells sorted from blood. The receptors come from a woman in her 50s in good health.

This clonotype was seen a handful of times. V gene TRBV15 combines with J gene TRBJ2-4; 10 nucleotides line up with TRBD2. The germline V gene encodes CDR1 LNHNV and CDR2 YYDKDF (reference sequence). Unmatched junction bases numbered 2, after V lost 2 bases and J lost 1 base. There are 16 residues in the CDR3. CDR3 region: CATSRFSGRAKNIQYF. CDR3 in DNA: TGTGCCACCAGCAGATTTAGCGGGAGGGCCAAAAACATTCAGTACTTC.

This clonotype has a count of ten or more. This chain connects TRBV5-1 to TRBJ2-3; the D is unclear. Germline lookup yields CDR1 SGHRS and CDR2 YFSETQ. Between the trimmed V and J ends, which lost 1 base and 4 bases, there was a span of 13 bases. The CDR3 is made up of 15 amino acids. CDR3 protein: CASSLRKGNSDTQYF. DNA for the CDR3: TGCGCCAGCAGCTTGAGAAAGGGAAACTCAGATACGCAGTATTTT.

This clonotype showed up just a few times. This chain links TRBV11-2 with TRBJ2-3; 7 nucleotides agree with TRBD2. Germline V gives CDR1 SGHAT, CDR2 FQNNGV. This CDR3 has 15 residues. The J segment lost 4 bases and the V segment lost 2 bases, leaving 6 bases of the junction unmatched. The CDR3 sequence is CASSLSIRGADTQYF. CDR3 bases: TGTGCCAGCAGCTTATCTATCCGGGGGGCAGATACGCAGTATTTT.

A few counts support this clonotype. The genes are TRBV4-1 and TRBJ1-1; a possible D gene is TRBD1 (5 bases). V dropped 1 base and J dropped 6 bases, with 6 bases sitting between them. The length of the CDR3 is 12 residues. From germline, CDR1 is MGHRA and CDR2 YSYEKL. The CDR3 region is CASSQVGAEAFF. The CDR3 nucleotides are TGCGCCAGCAGCCAAGTGGGGGCTGAAGCTTTCTTT.

This clonotype was recorded many times. This chain joins TRBV6-5 and TRBJ1-5; a possible D gene is TRBD1 (5 bases). V lost 0 bases and J 7 bases, leaving 10 bases between the germline ends. Germline V gives CDR1 MNHEY, CDR2 SVGAGI. CDR3 size: 14 residues. The DNA of the CDR3 is TGTGCCAGCAGTTACTCGTCAGAGGGGCAGCCCCAGCATTTT. Amino acids: CASSYSSEGQPQHF.

This clonotype was detected only a few times. J is TRBJ2-1 and V is TRBV11-2; no firm D call. This CDR3 is built from 14 residues. Looked up from germline, CDR1 is SGHAT and CDR2 is FQNNGV. V shed 1 base and J shed 8 bases, with 12 bases lying between them. CDR3: CASSLAGYFHEQFF. CDR3 sequence (DNA): TGTGCCAGCAGCTTAGCGGGCTATTTCCATGAGCAGTTCTTC. Variable domain in full (rest from reference TRBV11-2 and TRBJ2-1): EAGVAQSPRYKIIEKRQSVAFWCNPISGHATLYWYQQILGQGPKLLIQFQNNGVVDDSQLPKDRFSAERLKGVDSTLKIQPAKLEDSAVYLCASSLAGYFHEQFFGPGTRLTVL.

This clonotype was detected a few times. The chain combines TRBV12-3 or TRBV12-4 with TRBJ1-3, with 7 bases lining up with TRBD1. V dropped 4 bases and J dropped 7; count of bases not matched to a gene: 7. The CDR3 contains 14 residues. The CDR3, as DNA: TGTGCCAGCAGTTCTCAGACAGGGAGGAACACCATATATTTT. This codes for CASSSQTGRNTIYF.

The chain employs TRBV2 and TRBJ2-5, with D perhaps matching TRBD2 (5 bases). The CDR3 is made up of 12 amino acids. Trimming stripped 6 bases from V and 5 bases from J, with 10 bases between. From germline, CDR1 is SNHLY and CDR2 FYNNEI. The CDR3 DNA sequence: TGTGCCAGCAGGGCACCGGGGGAGACCCAGTACTTC. Translation gives CASRAPGETQYF.

The sample holds a few counts of this clonotype. The chain joins TRBV3-1 to TRBJ2-2, with 11 bases aligning to TRBD2. J lost 5 bases, V lost 4 bases, and 6 bases had no gene match. CDR1 and CDR2 from the germline V gene are LGHDT and YNNKEL (reference sequence). The CDR3 has 16 residues. The DNA for the CDR3 is TGTGCCAGCAGCCTACTAGCGGGAGACTCGACCGGGGAGCTGTTTTTT. As protein: CASSLLAGDSTGELFF.

This clonotype has at least ten counts. J is TRBJ2-7 and V is TRBV20-1; 11 bases align to TRBD2. Germline trimming cut 0 bases from V and 0 bases from J; bases unmatched to any gene: 10. CDR1 DFQATT and CDR2 SNEGSKA come from the germline V gene (reference sequence). The CDR3 contains 18 residues. CDR3 protein: CSARDGGTSGQSSYEQYF. In nucleotides, the CDR3 is TGCAGTGCTAGAGATGGGGGGACTAGCGGACAGAGCTCCTACGAGCAGTACTTC.

This clonotype has a count of ten or more. The chain recombines TRBV7-9 with TRBJ2-1, with 8 nucleotides matching TRBD2. The CDR3 runs 16 residues. V lost 1 base, J lost 6 bases, and 8 bases stayed unmatched. Germline values: CDR1 SEHNR, CDR2 FQNEAQ (reference sequence). CDR3 nucleotides: TGTGCCAGCAGCTTAGGAGGGACTAGTAGGGGCAATGAGCAGTTCTTC. This codes for CASSLGGTSRGNEQFF. Complete variable domain (other parts from reference TRBV7-9 and TRBJ2-1): DTGVSQNPRHKITKRGQNVTFRCDPISEHNRLYWYRQTLGQGPEFLTYFQNEAQLEKSRLLSDRFSAERPKGSFSTLEIQRTEQGDSAMYLCASSLGGTSRGNEQFFGPGTRLTVL.

This clonotype was counted only a few times. The chain joins TRBV6-6 to TRBJ2-2; no firm D call. V was pared by 7 bases and J by 4 bases, with 4 bases between. Germline CDR1 is MNHNY and CDR2 is SVGAGI (reference sequence). This CDR3 spans 11 amino acids. CDR3: CASTATGELFF. The DNA of the CDR3 is TGTGCCAGCACGGCCACCGGGGAGCTGTTTTTT.

This clonotype showed up just a few times. The chain links TRBV29-1 to TRBJ1-1; 7 bases match TRBD1. CDR3 length: 10 amino acids. Losses at the gene ends were 6 bases for V and 6 bases for J; bases not matched to a gene: 1. Germline values: CDR1 SQVTM, CDR2 ANQGSEA. The CDR3 nucleotides are TGCAGCGTCACAGGGGCTGAAGCTTTCTTT. As protein: CSVTGAEAFF.

This clonotype was observed many times. This rearrangement joins TRBV12-3 or TRBV12-4 to TRBJ1-1; 8 bases map to TRBD1. J lost 1 base, V lost 6 bases, and 7 bases had no gene match. The CDR3 is 15 amino acids. The CDR3 region has the DNA TGTGCCAGCAGCCGCTCAGGGGGCGCGAACACTGAAGCTTTCTTT. Protein sequence: CASSRSGGANTEAFF.

This clonotype was picked up a small number of times. The gene calls are TRBV20-1 and TRBJ2-7, with D unclear. CDR3 size: 15 residues. In germline, CDR1 is DFQATT, CDR2 SNEGSKA (reference sequence). The V end was cut by 0 bases, the J end by 2 bases, with 14 bases between. The CDR3 region is CSARDLVGAPYEQYF. The DNA of the CDR3 is TGCAGTGCTAGAGATTTAGTTGGAGCGCCCTACGAGCAGTACTTC.

In this sample, this clonotype turned up many times. The chain employs TRBV3-1 and TRBJ2-7, with D hard to call. The CDR3 consists of 14 residues. Germline V gene data show CDR1 as LGHDT and CDR2 as YNNKEL (reference sequence). The V end lost 1 base, the J end lost 3 bases, and 10 bases lay between the germline ends. CDR3 region: CASSQGDNYYEQYF. The CDR3 coding sequence is TGTGCCAGCAGCCAAGGAGACAACTACTACGAGCAGTACTTC.

This chain uses TRBV5-1 with TRBJ2-1, with 10 bases fitting TRBD2. CDR1 and CDR2 from the germline V gene are SGHRS and YFSETQ. The CDR3 totals 18 residues. After removal of 4 bases from V and 4 bases from J, the junction contained 14 bases not matched to a gene. This chain's CDR3 is CASSAGLAPDLYYNEQFF. The CDR3 DNA reads as TGCGCCAGCAGCGCGGGACTAGCGCCGGACCTTTATTACAATGAGCAGTTCTTC.

In its sample, this clonotype was seen many times. The chain joins TRBV12-3 or TRBV12-4 to TRBJ2-7, with D perhaps TRBD1 (6 bases). The CDR3 runs 14 residues. V gave up 5 bases and J gave up 3 bases, with 14 bases separating them. CDR3 sequence reads: CASSPTGSVYEQYF. The DNA for the CDR3 is TGTGCCAGCAGTCCCACAGGGTCCGTCTACGAGCAGTACTTC.

This clonotype was recorded many times. The chain carries TRBV3-1 and TRBJ1-1; D unresolved. The CDR3 is made up of 13 amino acids. The V gene's germline CDR1 is LGHDT and CDR2 YNNKEL (reference sequence). Trimming took off 1 base at V and 5 bases at J, with 8 bases between the two ends. CDR3 DNA: TGTGCCAGCAGCCAAGTCGGGGTTACTGAAGCTTTCTTT. Its translation: CASSQVGVTEAFF. The full variable domain, with the rest looked up from reference TRBV3-1 and TRBJ1-1, is DTAVSQTPKYLVTQMGNDKSIKCEQNLGHDTMYWYKQDSKKFLKIMFSYNNKELIINETVPNRFSPKSPDKAHLNLHINSLELGDSAVYFCASSQVGVTEAFFGQGTRLTVV.

This clonotype was counted ten times or more. This chain uses TRBV29-1 with TRBJ1-1, with D maybe TRBD1 (6 bases). CDR1 and CDR2 (germline): SQVTM, ANQGSEA. The CDR3 sequence is 13 residues long. V was shortened by 3 bases and J by 2 bases, with 10 bases between the two germline ends. The CDR3 region has the DNA TGCAGCGTTGAGACAGGCCTCAACACTGAAGCTTTCTTT. Translation gives CSVETGLNTEAFF. The full variable domain, in which reference TRBV29-1 and TRBJ1-1 provide the parts outside the CDR3, is SAVISQKPSRDICQRGTSLTIQCQVDSQVTMMFWYRQQPGQSLTLIATANQGSEATYESGFVIDKFPISRPNLTFSTLTVSNMSPEDSSIYLCSVETGLNTEAFFGQGTRLTVV.

This clonotype was observed a few times. The V gene is TRBV29-1, the J gene TRBJ2-3; D unclear. V dropped 5 bases and J dropped 4 bases, with 10 bases sitting between them. The CDR3 is made up of 12 amino acids. Germline V gives CDR1 SQVTM, CDR2 ANQGSEA. The CDR3 reads CSVSPTADTQYF. The CDR3 DNA sequence: TGCAGCGTTTCCCCCACCGCAGATACGCAGTATTTT.

The chain carries TRBV27 and TRBJ1-1; D might be TRBD1 (6 bases). Germline lookup yields CDR1 MNHEY and CDR2 SMNVEV (reference sequence). The V and J ends lost 6 bases and 0 bases respectively, with 23 bases between them. The CDR3 is 18 residues long. CDR3 region: CASSQQGINAYMNTEAFF. In DNA form, the CDR3 reads TGTGCCAGCAGCCAACAGGGTATTAACGCCTATATGAACACTGAAGCTTTCTTT.

This clonotype was detected only a few times. The chain couples TRBV6-2 or TRBV6-3 to TRBJ2-2; 12 nucleotides agree with TRBD2. This CDR3 has 17 amino acids. Germline-derived CDR1 and CDR2 are MNHEY and SVGEGT. With V trimmed by 2 bases and J by 6 bases, 7 bases remained unmatched. CDR3 nucleotide sequence: TGTGCCAGCAGTTACCGTAGACTAGCGGGAGTGTCCGGGGAGCTGTTTTTT. Amino acids: CASSYRRLAGVSGELFF.